This T cell receptor beta chain derives from a study of blood T cells in healthy people across ages. Study overall: Roughly one uniquely barcoded beta molecule per two T cells was captured.

Each individual donor underwent a draw of roughly 10 milliliters of peripheral blood. The second PCR ran about 6 to 12 cycles with a sample-barcoded 5' primer and J-beta primers. Each cDNA molecule was tagged by a template-switch adaptor that had 12 random nucleotides. TCRdb called the 5' RACE reads again in MiXCR, with one record for every CDR3 protein. This table has around 870,000 distinct CDR3 sequences, 29% appearing once. Study-wide results and limits: The recorded TCR beta diversity per million T cells decreased in a roughly linear manner with age.

This clonotype was detected many times. What it binds is unknown. Sequencing used blood. This clonotype originated in a woman of 80 years or more in good health.

The CDR3 DNA reads as TGCGCCAGCAGCCATAAGACACCGGGACAGGGGCATAACGAGCAGTACTTC. It yields the protein CASSHKTPGQGHNEQYF. V and J are TRBV4-3 and TRBJ2-7, with TRBD1 matching 10 bases. Germline V gene data show CDR1 as LGHNA and CDR2 as YSLEER. V was clipped by 3 bases and J by 5 bases; unmatched bases: 13. This CDR3 is 17 amino acids long.